This TCR beta chain was profiled in a study of T cells in localized non-small cell lung cancer. The study's findings and limits: Sequencing was restricted to one tumor region; therefore, heterogeneity remains possible. T cell clonality was highest in uninvolved adjacent lung, above tumor. Longer overall survival was seen with higher T cell density measured in blood. Adjacent lung held a median approximately 50 of the top 100 tumor clones.

In the case of this clone: Antigen: not known.

Produced via immunoSEQ multiplex PCR; TCRdb's table is partial and in-frame only. In the table there are over a thousand clones, 20% of which are singletons. The input for sequencing was normal lung tissue next to the tumor, taken before any cancer treatment. The clonotype was recovered from a male donor at least 60 years old with stage I lung adenocarcinoma.

The CDR3 reads CASSPRQTNNEQFF. The CDR3 DNA reads as TGTGCCAGCAGCCCTCGACAGACAAACAATGAGCAGTTCTTC. The genes are TRBV11-3 and TRBJ2-1; maybe TRBD1 (5 bases). Per the germline V gene, CDR1 is SGHNT and CDR2 is YENEEA. The V end was cut by 5 bases, the J end by 5 bases, with 13 bases between. This CDR3 region has 14 residues.